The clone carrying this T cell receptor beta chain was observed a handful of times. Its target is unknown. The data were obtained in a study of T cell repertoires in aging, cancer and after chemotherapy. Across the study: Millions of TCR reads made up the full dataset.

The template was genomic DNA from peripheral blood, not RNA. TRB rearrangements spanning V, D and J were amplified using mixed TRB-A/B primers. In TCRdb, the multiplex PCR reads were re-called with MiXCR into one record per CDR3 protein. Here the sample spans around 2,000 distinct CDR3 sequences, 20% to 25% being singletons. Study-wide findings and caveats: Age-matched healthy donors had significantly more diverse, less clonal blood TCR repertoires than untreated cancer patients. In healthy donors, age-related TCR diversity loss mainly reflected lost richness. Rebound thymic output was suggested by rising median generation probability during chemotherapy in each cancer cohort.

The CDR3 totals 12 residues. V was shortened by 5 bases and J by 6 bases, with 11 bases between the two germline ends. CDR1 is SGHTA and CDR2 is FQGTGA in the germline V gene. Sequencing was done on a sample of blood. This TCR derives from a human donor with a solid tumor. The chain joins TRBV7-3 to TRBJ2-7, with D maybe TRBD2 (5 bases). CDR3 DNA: TGTGCCAGCAGCCTCAACGGGATCGAGCAGTACTTC. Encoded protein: CASSLNGIEQYF.